These 21 T cell receptor beta chains came from one sample sequenced in a study of neurological immune-mediated disorders. TCRdb reprocessed the 5' RACE reads via MiXCR and lists one record per CDR3 protein. The sample lists about 36,000 distinct CDR3 sequences, about a tenth occurring once. The sequenced sample consisted of PBMCs. These receptors were collected from a woman aged 25 to 39 with HTLV-1-associated myelopathy (HAM/TSP).

At least ten counts were recorded for this clonotype. The V gene is TRBV20-1, the J gene TRBJ1-1, with 9 bases matching TRBD1. The CDR3 is 17 residues long. Unmatched junction bases numbered 14, after V lost 6 bases and J lost 0 bases. The germline CDR1 and CDR2 sequences are DFQATT and SNEGSKA (reference sequence). Written as DNA, the CDR3 is TGCAGTGCGAAGAGACGATACAGGGGGCACATGAACACTGAAGCTTTCTTT. Protein sequence: CSAKRRYRGHMNTEAFF.

This clonotype was seen repeatedly, ten times or more. The J gene is TRBJ2-7, the V gene TRBV5-1; TRBD1 might be the D (6 bases). Trimming left V 9 bases short and J 1 base short, with 14 bases between. This CDR3 is 13 amino acids long. The germline CDR1 and CDR2 sequences are SGHRS and YFSETQ. This chain's CDR3 is CATSMTGSYEQYF. DNA for the CDR3: TGCGCCACCTCGATGACAGGTTCCTACGAGCAGTACTTC.

This clonotype was picked up a small number of times. The chain carries TRBV20-1 and TRBJ1-5; the match to TRBD1 covers 8 bases. This CDR3 contains 14 residues. The J segment lost 6 bases and the V segment lost 7 bases, leaving 11 bases of the junction unmatched. The germline V gene has CDR1 DFQATT and CDR2 SNEGSKA (reference sequence). The CDR3 reads CSVLPRQGIQPQHF. In nucleotides, the CDR3 is TGCAGTGTCCTACCTCGACAGGGGATTCAGCCCCAGCATTTT.

This clonotype was counted many times. V usage is TRBV5-1 and J usage is TRBJ1-2; TRBD1 might be the D (5 bases). The V end lost 3 bases, the J end lost 7 bases, and 10 bases lay between the germline ends. The length of the CDR3 is 12 residues. The germline V gene has CDR1 SGHRS and CDR2 YFSETQ. CDR3 region: CASSSEGTGYTF. The CDR3 nucleotides read TGCGCCAGCAGCTCTGAGGGGACTGGCTACACCTTC.

This clonotype was counted at least ten times. The CDR3 DNA reads as TGCAGTGCTCTACAGGGGGGGACTGAAGCTTTCTTT. It encodes CSALQGGTEAFF. This chain joins TRBV20-1 and TRBJ1-1; TRBD1 matches 8 bases. Germline loops: CDR1 DFQATT, CDR2 SNEGSKA (reference sequence). V dropped 5 bases and J dropped 5; count of bases not matched to a gene: 4. The CDR3 contains 12 residues.

This clonotype was observed at least ten times. The gene calls are TRBV5-5 and TRBJ2-1, with D unresolved. Germline loops: CDR1 SGHKS, CDR2 YYEKEE (reference sequence). The CDR3 has 15 residues. Trimming removed 1 base at V and 0 bases at J, with 8 bases between. CDR3 in amino acids: CASSLRTNSYNEQFF. In nucleotides, the CDR3 is TGTGCCAGCAGCTTGCGTACAAACTCCTACAATGAGCAGTTCTTC.

This clonotype has a count of ten or more. The rearrangement joins TRBV15 to TRBJ1-4; no clear D. CDR3 length equals 16 residues. V was cut by 3 bases and J by 2 bases, with 13 bases left in between. CDR1 and CDR2 (germline): LNHNV, YYDKDF (reference sequence). CDR3: CATSSGSSLTNEKLFF. DNA for the CDR3: TGTGCCACCAGCAGTGGGTCAAGTTTGACTAATGAAAAACTGTTTTTT.

This clonotype was counted ten times or more. The chain combines TRBV3-1 with TRBJ1-5; D unresolved. Germline V gene sequence: CDR1 LGHDT, CDR2 YNNKEL (reference sequence). V was clipped by 1 base and J by 3 bases, with 10 bases between them. The CDR3 sequence is 15 residues long. The CDR3 region has the DNA TGTGCCAGCAGCCAAGGTTCGGCCTCCAATCAGCCCCAGCATTTT. It yields the protein CASSQGSASNQPQHF.

This clonotype was recorded at least ten times. V and J are TRBV2 and TRBJ1-2, with TRBD1 as a possible D gene (5 bases). Germline CDR1 reads SNHLY; CDR2 reads FYNNEI. The CDR3 has 13 amino acids. Deletions cut 2 bases from V and 2 bases from J, with 6 bases between. The CDR3 DNA sequence: TGTGCCAGCAGTGAACAGGGAAACTATGGCTACACCTTC. Translation gives CASSEQGNYGYTF.

In its sample, this clonotype was seen many times. The V gene is TRBV6-5, the J gene TRBJ1-6; 12 bases are a match to TRBD1. The CDR3 loop spans 18 amino acids. V dropped 5 bases and J dropped 10; count of bases not matched to a gene: 15. Germline V lookup: CDR1 MNHEY, CDR2 SVGAGI. CDR3: CASSERPGQGAFRSPLHF. DNA of the CDR3: TGTGCCAGCAGTGAACGACCGGGACAGGGGGCTTTTAGGTCACCCCTCCACTTT.

This clonotype was observed many times. In nucleotides, the CDR3 is TGCAGTGCTAGAGATGGACAGGAGGGGACGAGGAATTCACCCCTCCACTTT. Translated, it gives CSARDGQEGTRNSPLHF. The chain carries TRBV20-1 and TRBJ1-6; 7 bases match TRBD1. The CDR3 is made up of 17 amino acids. CDR1 DFQATT and CDR2 SNEGSKA come from the germline V gene (reference sequence). The trim removed 0 bases at V and 7 bases at J, leaving 12 bases unmatched.

This clonotype was recorded at least ten times. This CDR3 reads CASSSGQDNYGYTF. CDR3 sequence (DNA): TGCGCCAGCAGCTCAGGACAGGATAACTATGGCTACACCTTC. The chain combines TRBV5-1 with TRBJ1-2, with 7 bases lining up with TRBD1. The germline V gene encodes CDR1 SGHRS and CDR2 YFSETQ. V shed 3 bases, J shed 1 base, and the junction held 3 bases outside the gene matches. CDR3 size: 14 residues.

This clonotype was picked up many times. V usage is TRBV20-1 and J usage is TRBJ1-3; D remains ambiguous. There are 14 residues in the CDR3. Germline CDR1 reads DFQATT; CDR2 reads SNEGSKA (reference sequence). The V and J ends lost 0 bases and 7 bases respectively, with 13 bases between them. The CDR3 DNA follows: TGCAGTGCTAGAGAAAAACGCCGTGACAACACCATATATTTT. Its protein is CSAREKRRDNTIYF.

This clonotype was counted at least ten times. The V call is TRBV7-2, the J call TRBJ2-3, with TRBD1 identical over 9 bases. The CDR3 has 16 amino acids. The V gene's germline CDR1 is SGHTA and CDR2 FQGNSA. V gave up 1 base and J gave up 4 bases; unmatched junction bases: 6. CDR3 sequence (DNA): TGTGCCAGCAGCTTAGGAGGGACAGGGCACGCAGATACGCAGTATTTT. Protein sequence: CASSLGGTGHADTQYF.

This clonotype was counted ten times or more. This chain uses TRBV3-1 with TRBJ2-3; the D is unclear. This CDR3 is 12 amino acids long. V shed 5 bases and J shed 0 bases, with 3 bases lying between them. Germline V gives CDR1 LGHDT, CDR2 YNNKEL (reference sequence). The CDR3 sequence: CASSASTDTQYF. CDR3 in DNA: TGTGCCAGCAGCGCAAGCACAGATACGCAGTATTTT.

This clonotype was counted many times. The rearrangement uses TRBV20-1 and TRBJ2-2, with TRBD2 matching over 12 bases. The trim removed 4 bases at V and 5 bases at J, leaving 17 bases unmatched. The CDR3 length is 19 residues. From germline, CDR1 is DFQATT and CDR2 SNEGSKA (reference sequence). Here the CDR3 DNA reads TGCAGTGCTAAAGCAAAGTCGACTAGCGGGGGACCACCGACCGGGGAGCTGTTTTTT. Its protein product is CSAKAKSTSGGPPTGELFF.

This clonotype was recorded many times. The CDR3: CASSLVGRASYGYTF. CDR3 DNA: TGCGCCAGCAGCTTGGTCGGCAGGGCATCCTATGGCTACACCTTC. This chain uses TRBV5-1 with TRBJ1-2; D might be TRBD1 (5 bases). Between the trimmed V and J ends, which lost 0 bases and 4 bases, there was a span of 13 bases. Looked up from germline, CDR1 is SGHRS and CDR2 is YFSETQ. This CDR3 region has 15 residues.

This clonotype was picked up many times. The V gene is TRBV11-2, the J gene TRBJ2-2; D uncertain. In germline, CDR1 is SGHAT, CDR2 FQNNGV. Trimming shortened V by 3 bases and J by 3 bases, and 5 bases separated the two germline ends. This CDR3 contains 13 residues. The chain's CDR3 is CASSFQDTGELFF. CDR3 nucleotides: TGTGCCAGCAGCTTTCAAGACACCGGGGAGCTGTTTTTT.

This chain connects TRBV15 to TRBJ2-7, with TRBD2 matching over 9 bases. Germline V gives CDR1 LNHNV, CDR2 YYDKDF (reference sequence). J was trimmed by 2 bases and V by 1 base; bases with no gene match: 6. CDR3 length: 16 amino acids. CDR3 nucleotide sequence: TGTGCCACCAGCAGAGTGTCTAGCGGGACTGCCTACGAGCAGTACTTC. Protein: CATSRVSSGTAYEQYF.

The sample holds many counts of this clonotype. The rearrangement joins TRBV7-9 to TRBJ1-4; TRBD1 matches at 9 bases. Germline trimming cut 2 bases from V and 8 bases from J; bases unmatched to any gene: 3. The V gene's germline CDR1 is SEHNR and CDR2 FQNEAQ (reference sequence). CDR3 length equals 14 residues. CDR3: CASSLTGGWEKLFF. CDR3 nucleotides: TGTGCCAGCAGCTTAACAGGGGGCTGGGAAAAACTGTTTTTT.

This clonotype appeared many times. V usage is TRBV20-1 and J usage is TRBJ1-4; a weak D match, TRBD1 (6 bases). Germline V gene sequence: CDR1 DFQATT, CDR2 SNEGSKA (reference sequence). CDR3 length equals 14 residues. Deletions cut 5 bases from V and 3 bases from J, with 13 bases between. The CDR3 protein is CSAYKGGSNEKLFF. The CDR3 nucleotides read TGCAGTGCTTACAAAGGGGGATCTAATGAAAAACTGTTTTTT.